This passage covers 23 T cell receptor beta chains from one sample sequenced in a study of cytomegalovirus exposure and HLA in healthy donors. A multiplex PCR was run with 60 Vbeta primers and 13 Jbeta primers. Assay used: immunoSEQ multiplex PCR; TCRdb lists only in-frame clones, some missing. Its table lists under 200,000 clones. The sequencing sample was made of PBMCs. These receptors all stem from a man aged 30 to 39 in good health and CMV-seronegative.

This chain connects TRBV15 to TRBJ2-7, with D possibly matching TRBD1 (6 bases). The CDR3 length is 15 residues. Trimming took off 3 bases at V and 2 bases at J, with 14 bases between the two ends. The V gene's germline CDR1 is LNHNV and CDR2 YYDKDF (reference sequence). The CDR3 reads CATSSPGTTTYEQYF. In nucleotides, the CDR3 is TGTGCCACCAGCAGCCCCGGGACAACAACCTACGAGCAGTACTTC.

V gene TRBV6-5 combines with J gene TRBJ2-7; the D gene is possibly TRBD2 (6 bases). This CDR3 is 15 amino acids long. The germline gives CDR1 MNHEY, CDR2 SVGAGI. Trimming shortened V by 1 base and J by 0 bases, and 10 bases separated the two germline ends. The CDR3 loop is CASSYLGGSSYEQYF. Here the CDR3 DNA reads TGTGCCAGCAGTTACTTAGGAGGGAGCTCCTACGAGCAGTACTTC.

The CDR3 bases are TGTGCCAGTAGTCTCCAACCAAGACAGGGTAGCTATGGCTACACCTTC. It specifies CASSLQPRQGSYGYTF. The chain joins TRBV19 to TRBJ1-2, with 7 bases matching TRBD1. The CDR3 consists of 16 residues. V dropped 5 bases and J dropped 4; count of bases not matched to a gene: 13. In germline, CDR1 is LNHDA, CDR2 SQIVND (reference sequence).

This sequence joins TRBV4-1 and TRBJ2-1; maybe TRBD2 (6 bases). V was pared by 0 bases and J by 0 bases, with 9 bases between. Per germline, CDR1 MGHRA and CDR2 YSYEKL. The CDR3 covers 16 residues. CDR3 sequence reads: CASSQEGAGSYNEQFF. CDR3 coding DNA: TGCGCCAGCAGCCAAGAGGGAGCGGGCTCCTACAATGAGCAGTTCTTC.

The gene calls are TRBV10-1 and TRBJ1-1; weak D call: TRBD1 (6 bases). V lost 4 bases and J lost 0, with 9 bases in between. The CDR3 totals 14 residues. In germline, CDR1 is WNHNN, CDR2 SYGVQD (reference sequence). The CDR3 loop is CASSARTVNTEAFF. CDR3 nucleotide sequence: TGCGCCAGCAGTGCAAGGACAGTGAACACTGAAGCTTTCTTT.

CDR3 in DNA: TGCGCCAGCAGCACTTACAGGGGGCAGGACACTGAAGCTTTCTTT. It specifies CASSTYRGQDTEAFF. The gene calls are TRBV5-1 and TRBJ1-1; TRBD1 agrees at 9 bases. Per germline, CDR1 SGHRS and CDR2 YFSETQ. V shed 4 bases and J 3 bases; nucleotides not matched to a gene: 7. The CDR3 loop spans 15 amino acids.

The CDR3 DNA reads TGCAGCGTTGAGACAGGGGGCGCGAGAGAAGAGACCCAGTACTTC. Encoded protein: CSVETGGAREETQYF. The chain recombines TRBV29-1 with TRBJ2-5; TRBD1 matches 10 bases. There are 15 residues in the CDR3. The germline V gene has CDR1 SQVTM and CDR2 ANQGSEA. Trimming took 3 bases from V and 3 from J; bases not matched to a gene: 7.

The chain links TRBV10-3 to TRBJ2-1; the match to TRBD1 covers 9 bases. The CDR3 is 14 residues long. V dropped 2 bases and J dropped 7; count of bases not matched to a gene: 3. From germline, CDR1 is ENHRY and CDR2 SYGVKD. The CDR3 DNA sequence: TGTGCCATCAGTGAGGGACAGGGGAAGAATGAGCAGTTCTTC. Translation: CAISEGQGKNEQFF.

Points on this clone: A read error may account for a junction end that differs from germline. The chain couples TRBV7-3 to TRBJ2-3; the match to TRBD2 covers 7 bases. The CDR3 extends over 14 amino acids. Germline V lookup: CDR1 SGHTA, CDR2 FQGTGA. CDR3 loop: CASSLSGSRDTQYF. DNA of the CDR3: TGTGCCAGCAGCTTAAGCGGGAGCAGAGATACGCAGTATTTT.

The chain couples TRBV28 to TRBJ2-2; 7 positions agree with TRBD2. Germline CDR1 MDHEN, CDR2 SYDVKM. Trimming at V came to 6 bases and at J to 7 bases, leaving 14 bases not matched to a gene. The CDR3 totals 16 residues. CDR3 protein: CASRKHKGGFGGELFF. The CDR3 coding sequence is TGTGCCAGCAGGAAACATAAGGGAGGGTTTGGCGGGGAGCTGTTTTTT. Full variable domain (outside the CDR3, taken from reference TRBV28 and TRBJ2-2): DVKVTQSSRYLVKRTGEKVFLECVQDMDHENMFWYRQDPGLGLRLIYFSYDVKMKEKGDIPEGYSVSREKKERFSLILESASTNQTSMYLCASRKHKGGFGGELFFGEGSRLTVL.

The V call is TRBV6-6, the J call TRBJ1-5; TRBD1 matches 7 bases. With 7 bases clipped from V and 2 bases from J, the junction kept 5 bases outside the gene matches. The CDR3 covers 14 residues. CDR1 MNHNY and CDR2 SVGAGI come from the germline V gene (reference sequence). The CDR3 DNA reads TGTGCCAGCATCTCCACAGGGGGCAATCAGCCCCAGCATTTT. This sequence encodes CASISTGGNQPQHF.

The DNA for the CDR3 is TGTGCCAGCAGCCCCCTAGGACTAGCGGGGACCTACGAGCAGTACTTC. It codes for CASSPLGLAGTYEQYF. The V and J genes are TRBV14 and TRBJ2-7; TRBD2 aligns across 12 bases. With V trimmed by 4 bases and J by 2 bases, 6 bases remained unmatched. The CDR3 extends over 16 amino acids. Per the germline V gene, CDR1 is SGHDN and CDR2 is FVKESK.

CDR3 DNA: TGCGCCAGCAGTTACAGTTTATCGCCCCAGCATTTT. This translates into CASSYSLSPQHF. The V and J genes are TRBV10-2 and TRBJ1-5, with unresolved D. Germline lookup yields CDR1 WSHSY and CDR2 SAAADI. V lost 5 bases and J lost 9, with 11 bases in between. This CDR3 comprises 12 residues.

With respect to this clone: A junction boundary mismatches the germline segment, possibly from a read error. The chain links TRBV27 to TRBJ1-2, with 10 bases lining up with TRBD1. This CDR3 contains 13 residues. CDR1 and CDR2 from the germline V gene are MNHEY and SMNVEV (reference sequence). CDR3 in DNA: TGTGCCAGCAGTTTGACAGGGGGCTATGACTACACCTTC. Amino acids: CASSLTGGYDYTF.

The J gene is TRBJ2-7, the V gene TRBV4-2; D perhaps matches TRBD2 (5 bases). The germline V gene encodes CDR1 LGHNA and CDR2 YNFKEQ. The V end was cut by 1 base, the J end by 6 bases, with 16 bases between. This CDR3 is 15 amino acids long. The CDR3 spells CASSQGIARSSEQYF. The CDR3 nucleotides are TGTGCCAGCAGCCAAGGTATAGCGAGGAGCTCCGAGCAGTACTTC.

The rearrangement links TRBV11-3 to TRBJ2-7, with 7 bases that match TRBD2. This CDR3 is built from 13 residues. CDR1 and CDR2 (germline): SGHNT, YENEEA. J gave up 6 bases and V 5 bases, and 7 bases lay outside the gene matches. The CDR3 nucleotides read TGTGCCAGCAGCGGGGACTACTCCCCCGAGCAGTACTTC. Amino acids: CASSGDYSPEQYF.

The chain joins TRBV11-3 to TRBJ2-1, with D perhaps matching TRBD2 (6 bases). Germline loops: CDR1 SGHNT, CDR2 YENEEA. V was pared by 4 bases and J by 3 bases, with 10 bases between. This CDR3 has 14 residues. Here the CDR3 DNA reads TGTGCCAGCAGCTCTGGGGGACTCTACAATGAGCAGTTCTTC. It encodes CASSSGGLYNEQFF.

This chain joins TRBV9 and TRBJ2-3; 8 bases are shared with TRBD2. The CDR3 totals 17 residues. J gave up 3 bases and V 3 bases, and 12 bases lay outside the gene matches. Looked up from germline, CDR1 is SGDLS and CDR2 is YYNGEE. This CDR3 is CASSEGGGSGVTDTQYF. The DNA of the CDR3 is TGTGCCAGCAGCGAGGGTGGGGGTAGCGGGGTGACAGATACGCAGTATTTT.

In DNA form, the CDR3 reads TGTGCCAGCAGATCGGGCGCGGGATGGGCTAATGAAAAACTGTTTTTT. Translation: CASRSGAGWANEKLFF. The gene calls are TRBV27 and TRBJ1-4; no reliable D call. Germline-derived CDR1 and CDR2 are MNHEY and SMNVEV (reference sequence). The V end was cut by 6 bases, the J end by 3 bases, with 17 bases between. CDR3 length equals 16 residues. The variable domain in full, with the rest retrieved from reference TRBV27 and TRBJ1-4, is EAQVTQNPRYLITVTGKKLTVTCSQNMNHEYMSWYRQDPGLGLRQIYYSMNVEVTDKGDVPEGYKVSRKEKRNFPLILESPSPNQTSLYFCASRSGAGWANEKLFFGSGTQLSVL.

Points on this clone: The same CDR3 is also encoded by other DNA sequences in this sample. This chain joins TRBV5-4 and TRBJ2-3; D might be TRBD1 (5 bases). This CDR3 contains 14 residues. Germline lookup yields CDR1 SGHNT and CDR2 YYREEE (reference sequence). Trimming left V 2 bases short and J 0 bases short, with 7 bases between. The CDR3 nucleotides read TGTGCCAGCAGCTTTCAGGGAAGCACAGATACGCAGTATTTT. It is translated as CASSFQGSTDTQYF.

The chain couples TRBV6-6 to TRBJ1-2, with D perhaps TRBD1 (6 bases). CDR1 is MNHNY, CDR2 SVGAGI, per germline (reference sequence). This CDR3 comprises 16 residues. Trimming took 2 bases from V and 1 from J, leaving 14 bases between them. The CDR3 protein is CASSYGGGDFNYGYTF. The CDR3, as DNA: TGTGCCAGCAGTTACGGAGGGGGGGACTTTAACTATGGCTACACCTTC.

The rearrangement uses TRBV7-3 and TRBJ2-3; possible D gene TRBD1, 6 bases. With 7 bases removed from V and 4 bases from J, the gap between germline ends came to 21 bases. CDR1 is SGHTA and CDR2 is FQGTGA in the germline V gene. The CDR3 consists of 16 residues. CDR3 DNA: TGTGCCAGCACACGCGGAGACAGGAAAGGGTCAGATACGCAGTATTTT. It encodes CASTRGDRKGSDTQYF.

The chain recombines TRBV9 with TRBJ2-7; TRBD1 aligns across 8 bases. The germline V gene has CDR1 SGDLS and CDR2 YYNGEE. V was clipped by 0 bases and J by 7 bases; unmatched bases: 12. CDR3 length equals 16 residues. The CDR3 sequence is CASSVAGGDRLQEQYF. The CDR3 coding sequence is TGTGCCAGCAGCGTAGCAGGAGGGGACAGGTTGCAGGAGCAGTACTTC.